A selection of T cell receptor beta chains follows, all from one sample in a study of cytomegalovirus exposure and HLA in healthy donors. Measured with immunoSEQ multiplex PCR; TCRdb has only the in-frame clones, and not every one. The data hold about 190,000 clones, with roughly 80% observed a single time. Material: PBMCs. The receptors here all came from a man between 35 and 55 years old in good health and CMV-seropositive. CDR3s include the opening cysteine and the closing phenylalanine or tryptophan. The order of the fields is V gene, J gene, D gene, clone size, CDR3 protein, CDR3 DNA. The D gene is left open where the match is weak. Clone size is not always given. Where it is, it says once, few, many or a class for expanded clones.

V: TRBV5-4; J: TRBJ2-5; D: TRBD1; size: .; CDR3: CASATQGAGQETQYF; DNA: TGTGCCAGCGCGACACAGGGGGCAGGGCAAGAGACCCAGTACTTC
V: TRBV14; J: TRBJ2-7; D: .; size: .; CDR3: CASSQEGTGPSYEQYF; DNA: TGTGCCAGCAGCCAAGAGGGCACAGGGCCTTCCTACGAGCAGTACTTC
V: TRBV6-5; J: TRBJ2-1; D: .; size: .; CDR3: CASSPPLVNNEQFF; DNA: TGTGCCAGCAGCCCTCCCCTAGTGAACAATGAGCAGTTCTTC
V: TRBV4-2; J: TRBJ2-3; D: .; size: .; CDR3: CASSQVGSTSLTDTQYF; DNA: TGTGCCAGCAGCCAAGTAGGCTCGACTAGTCTCACAGATACGCAGTATTTT
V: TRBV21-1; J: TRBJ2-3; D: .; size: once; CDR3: CASSKGVKKTGGSDTQYF; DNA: TGTGCCAGCAGCAAAGGGGTGAAGAAAACGGGGGGATCAGATACGCAGTATTTT
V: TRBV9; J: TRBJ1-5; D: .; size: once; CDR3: CASSPRTASNQPQHF; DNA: TGTGCCAGCAGCCCCCGGACAGCTAGCAATCAGCCCCAGCATTTT
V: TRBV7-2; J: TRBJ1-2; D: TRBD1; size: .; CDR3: CASALQGVDGYTF; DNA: TGTGCCAGCGCCCTACAGGGGGTTGACGGCTACACCTTC
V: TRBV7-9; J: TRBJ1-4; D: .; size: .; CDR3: CASSLLDTNEKLFF; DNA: TGTGCCAGCAGCTTATTGGACACGAATGAAAAACTGTTTTTT
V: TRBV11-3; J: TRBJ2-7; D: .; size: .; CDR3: CASSLSRGHGYEQYF; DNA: TGTGCCAGCAGCTTAAGCCGGGGACACGGCTACGAGCAGTACTTC
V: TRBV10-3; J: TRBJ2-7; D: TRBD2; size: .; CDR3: CATHSGGISYEQYF; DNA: TGTGCCACCCATAGCGGGGGGATCTCCTACGAGCAGTACTTC
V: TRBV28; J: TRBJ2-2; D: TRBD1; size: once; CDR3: CAFGTGPTGELFF; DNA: TGTGCCTTCGGGACAGGCCCCACCGGGGAGCTGTTTTTT
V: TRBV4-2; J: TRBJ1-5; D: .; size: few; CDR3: CASSQVQGGQPQHF; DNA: TGTGCCAGCAGCCAAGTTCAGGGTGGACAGCCCCAGCATTTT
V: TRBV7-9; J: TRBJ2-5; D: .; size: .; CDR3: CASSLRGGQWETQYF; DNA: TGTGCCAGCAGCTTACGGGGGGGACAGTGGGAGACCCAGTACTTC
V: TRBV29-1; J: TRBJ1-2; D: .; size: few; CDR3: CSVEVRDGYTF; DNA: TGCAGCGTTGAGGTGAGAGATGGCTACACCTTC
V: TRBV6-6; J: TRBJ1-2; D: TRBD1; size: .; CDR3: CASSSPDRGLYGYTF; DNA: TGTGCCAGCAGTTCCCCCGACAGGGGGCTCTATGGCTACACCTTC
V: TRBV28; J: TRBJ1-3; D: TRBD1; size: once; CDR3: CASSIIGGTGGATF; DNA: TGTGCCAGCAGTATTATCGGAGGGACAGGGGGCGCGACTTTT
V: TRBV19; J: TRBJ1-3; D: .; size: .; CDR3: CASTDSSGNTIYF; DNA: TGTGCCAGTACAGACTCCTCTGGAAACACCATATATTTT
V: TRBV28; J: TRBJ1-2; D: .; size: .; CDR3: CASSLGALPYGYTF; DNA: TGTGCCAGCAGTTTAGGAGCGCTACCCTATGGCTACACCTTC
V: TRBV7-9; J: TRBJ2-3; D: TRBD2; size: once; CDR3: CASSSGLAGGPEADTQYF; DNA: TGTGCCAGCAGCTCCGGACTAGCGGGGGGGCCGGAGGCAGATACGCAGTATTTT
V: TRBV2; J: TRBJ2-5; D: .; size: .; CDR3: CASSEQGIPGETQYF; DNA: TGTGCCAGCAGTGAGCAGGGGATTCCGGGGGAGACCCAGTACTTC
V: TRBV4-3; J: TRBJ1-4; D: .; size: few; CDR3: CASSQDNAGPREKLFF; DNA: TGCGCCAGCAGCCAAGATAACGCGGGGCCCCGCGAAAAACTGTTTTTT
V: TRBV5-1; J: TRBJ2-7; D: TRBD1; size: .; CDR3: CASSPRDSRSEQYF; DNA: TGCGCCAGCAGTCCCCGGGACAGCCGCTCCGAGCAGTACTTC
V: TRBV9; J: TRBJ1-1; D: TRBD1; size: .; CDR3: CASSPQGGTEAFF; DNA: TGTGCCAGCAGCCCCCAGGGGGGCACTGAAGCTTTCTTT
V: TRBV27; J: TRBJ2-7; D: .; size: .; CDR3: CASSQEEGMLYEQYF; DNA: TGTGCCAGCAGTCAAGAGGAGGGAATGTTATACGAGCAGTACTTC
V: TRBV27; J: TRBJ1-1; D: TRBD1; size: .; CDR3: CASSLSQAGGLNTEAFF; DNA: TGTGCCAGCAGTTTATCGCAAGCAGGGGGCTTGAACACTGAAGCTTTCTTT
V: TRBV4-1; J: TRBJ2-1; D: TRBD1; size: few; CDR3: CASSSRTGASYNEQFF; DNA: TGCGCCAGCAGCTCACGGACAGGGGCGTCCTACAATGAGCAGTTCTTC
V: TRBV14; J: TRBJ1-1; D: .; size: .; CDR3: CASSQHAGMNTEAFF; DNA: TGTGCCAGCAGCCAACACGCAGGGATGAACACTGAAGCTTTCTTT
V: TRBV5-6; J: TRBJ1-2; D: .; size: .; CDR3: CASSLPRAYGYTF; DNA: TGTGCCAGCAGCTTGCCCAGGGCTTATGGCTACACCTTC
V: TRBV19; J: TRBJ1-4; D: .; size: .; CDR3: CASSIKRVATNEKLFF; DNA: TGTGCCAGTAGTATAAAAAGAGTTGCAACTAATGAAAAACTGTTTTTT
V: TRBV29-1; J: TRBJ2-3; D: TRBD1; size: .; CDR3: CSVSTGVPVEDTQYF; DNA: TGCAGCGTTTCGACAGGGGTGCCTGTAGAAGATACGCAGTATTTT
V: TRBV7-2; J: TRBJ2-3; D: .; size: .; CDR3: CASSLNPPGTDTQYF; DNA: TGTGCCAGCAGCTTAAACCCTCCGGGCACAGATACGCAGTATTTT
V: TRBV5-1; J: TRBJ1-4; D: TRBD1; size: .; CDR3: CASSTGTAVNNEKLFF; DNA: TGCGCCAGCAGCACCGGGACAGCAGTGAATAATGAAAAACTGTTTTTT
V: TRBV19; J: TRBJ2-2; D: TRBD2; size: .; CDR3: CASRFSGGVNTGELFF; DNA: TGTGCCAGTAGGTTTAGCGGGGGGGTGAACACCGGGGAGCTGTTTTTT
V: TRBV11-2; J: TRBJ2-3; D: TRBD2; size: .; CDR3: CASSFHTRWGGSTDTQYF; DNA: TGTGCCAGCAGCTTCCACACCCGCTGGGGGGGAAGCACAGATACGCAGTATTTT
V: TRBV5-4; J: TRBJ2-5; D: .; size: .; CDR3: CASSRGALGETQYF; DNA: TGTGCCAGCAGCCGGGGGGCCTTAGGGGAGACCCAGTACTTC
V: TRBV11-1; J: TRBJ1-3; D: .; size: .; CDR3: CASSLLGSSGNTIYF; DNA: TGTGCCAGCAGCTTACTCGGGAGTTCTGGAAACACCATATATTTT
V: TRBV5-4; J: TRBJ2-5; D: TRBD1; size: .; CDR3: CASSLPGTGGETQYF; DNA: TGTGCCAGCAGCTTACCCGGGACAGGGGGGGAGACCCAGTACTTC
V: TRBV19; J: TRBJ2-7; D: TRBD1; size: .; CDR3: CASRATGTYEQYF; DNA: TGTGCCAGTAGGGCGACAGGGACCTACGAGCAGTACTTC
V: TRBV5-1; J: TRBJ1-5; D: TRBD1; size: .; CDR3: CASSVTGGRDQPQHF; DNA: TGCGCCAGCAGCGTAACAGGGGGAAGGGACCAGCCCCAGCATTTT